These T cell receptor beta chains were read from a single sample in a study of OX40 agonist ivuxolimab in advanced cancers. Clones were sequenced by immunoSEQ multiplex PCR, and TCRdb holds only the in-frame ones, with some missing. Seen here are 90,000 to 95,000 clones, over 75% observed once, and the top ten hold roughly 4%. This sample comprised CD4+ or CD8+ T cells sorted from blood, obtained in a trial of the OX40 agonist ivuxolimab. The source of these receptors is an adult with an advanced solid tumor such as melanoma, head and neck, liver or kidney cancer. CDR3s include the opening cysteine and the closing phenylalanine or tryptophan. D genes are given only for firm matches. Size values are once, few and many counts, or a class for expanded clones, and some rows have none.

CASGDPGLSTDTQYF TGTGCTAGTGGGGATCCGGGACTTAGCACAGATACGCAGTATTTT TRBV12-5 . . TRBJ2-3
CASSLGQVGNEQFF TGTGCCAGCAGCTTAGGACAGGTGGGCAATGAGCAGTTCTTC TRBV5-4 . TRBD1 TRBJ2-1
CASSLYGSYEQYF TGTGCCAGCAGTTTATATGGCTCCTACGAGCAGTACTTC TRBV27 . . TRBJ2-7
CASSWTGRGEKLFF TGTGCCAGCAGCTGGACAGGGCGGGGGGAAAAACTGTTTTTT TRBV6-6 . TRBD1 TRBJ1-4
CASSSLAGGTDTQYF TGCGCCAGCAGCTCCCTAGCGGGGGGCACAGATACGCAGTATTTT TRBV5-1 . TRBD2 TRBJ2-3
CASRTSNRGPTEAFF TGTGCCAGTAGAACGTCTAACAGGGGGCCCACTGAAGCTTTCTTT TRBV19 medium-sized TRBD1 TRBJ1-1
CASSLHGSYGYTF TGTGCCAGCAGCTTACACGGTTCCTATGGCTACACCTTC TRBV11-2 . . TRBJ1-2
CAISGASGRKNEQFF TGTGCCATCAGTGGGGCTAGCGGGAGAAAGAATGAGCAGTTCTTC TRBV10-3 . TRBD2 TRBJ2-1
CASSLVNSGNEQFF TGTGCCAGCAGCTTGGTGAATTCGGGCAATGAGCAGTTCTTC TRBV7-2 . . TRBJ2-1
CASSPRTGSGNTIYF TGTGCCAGCAGCCCAAGGACAGGGTCTGGAAACACCATATATTTT TRBV11-2 few TRBD1 TRBJ1-3
CASADSGSSNEQYF TGCGCCAGCGCAGATAGCGGGAGCAGCAACGAGCAGTACTTC TRBV10-1 . TRBD2 TRBJ2-7
CASSLSRDSSGNTIYF TGTGCCAGCAGTTTATCGAGGGACAGCTCTGGAAACACCATATATTTT TRBV27 . TRBD1 TRBJ1-3
CASSWLAATYNEQFF TGTGCCAGCAGCTGGTTAGCGGCCACCTACAATGAGCAGTTCTTC TRBV7-3 . . TRBJ2-1
CSVEGLGGYTF TGCAGCGTCGAGGGTCTGGGGGGCTACACCTTC TRBV29-1 . . TRBJ1-2
CASSQDWIPGQPQHF TGCGCCAGCAGCCAAGATTGGATCCCGGGCCAGCCCCAGCATTTT TRBV4-1 . . TRBJ1-5
CASSLSWNQGQYEQYF TGTGCCAGCAGCTTATCCTGGAACCAGGGGCAATACGAGCAGTACTTC TRBV11-2 . . TRBJ2-7
CATGGVAGATQYF TGTGCCACCGGGGGAGTAGCCGGAGCGACCCAGTACTTC TRBV27 . . TRBJ2-5
CASSRGLAGQETQYF TGTGCCAGCAGCCGAGGACTAGCGGGCCAAGAGACCCAGTACTTC TRBV6-5 . TRBD2 TRBJ2-5
CASSQEGTGIGQPQHF TGCGCCAGCAGCCAAGAAGGGACAGGGATCGGTCAGCCCCAGCATTTT TRBV4-1 once TRBD1 TRBJ1-5
CASSVSEGVVGYTF TGTGCCAGCAGCGTAAGTGAAGGGGTGGTTGGCTACACCTTC TRBV9 once . TRBJ1-2
CASSLEWERGFGNTIYF TGTGCCAGCAGCTTAGAATGGGAGCGGGGTTTTGGAAACACCATATATTTT TRBV11-2 . . TRBJ1-3
CSVALAGYTDTQYF TGCAGCGTTGCCCTAGCGGGTTACACAGATACGCAGTATTTT TRBV29-1 . TRBD2 TRBJ2-3
CASQGATDLNYGYTF TGTGCCAGCCAGGGGGCGACGGACCTTAACTATGGCTACACCTTC TRBV28 . TRBD1 TRBJ1-2
CASSVDRGTEAFF TGTGCCAGCAGCGTAGACAGGGGGACTGAAGCTTTCTTT TRBV9 . TRBD1 TRBJ1-1
CASSENYGYTF TGTGCCAGCAGTGAAAATTATGGCTACACCTTC TRBV25-1 few . TRBJ1-2
CASSLLRGAGGYTF TGTGCCAGCAGTCTCCTCCGGGGGGCGGGTGGCTACACCTTC TRBV28 . . TRBJ1-2
CAWTRTGYNSPLHF TGTGCCTGGACTCGAACAGGGTATAACTCACCCCTCCACTTT TRBV30 . . TRBJ1-6
CASSQDSYNEQFF TGTGCCAGTAGCCAAGACAGCTACAATGAGCAGTTCTTC TRBV19 . . TRBJ2-1
CASSEYGTGGLNTEAFF TGTGCCAGCAGTGAATACGGGACAGGGGGCCTTAACACTGAAGCTTTCTTT TRBV25-1 . TRBD1 TRBJ1-1